These T cell receptor beta chains were read from a single sample in a study of blood T cell repertoires in COVID-19. Clones were read by immunoSEQ multiplex PCR, and TCRdb kept only the in-frame ones, dropping some. The sample holds about 110,000 clones, under 75% seen once. Sequences were obtained from peripheral blood. These receptor sequences come from an older man with acute or convalescent COVID-19. Each CDR3 is given with its conserved first and last residue. A D gene is named only where the DNA matches it firmly. Clone size is stated in some rows and not others, as once, few, many or a class when expanded.

v_gene: TRBV6-2/TRBV6-3; abundance: .; j_gene: TRBJ2-4; d_gene: .; CDR3aa: CASSYSISASEVIAKNIQYF; CDR3nt: TGTGCCAGCAGTTACTCGATTTCGGCTAGCGAGGTGATAGCCAAAAACATTCAGTACTTC
v_gene: TRBV3-1/TRBV3-2; abundance: .; j_gene: TRBJ2-1; d_gene: .; CDR3aa: CASSPTSGQPLNEQFF; CDR3nt: TGTGCCAGCAGCCCCACCTCCGGACAGCCTCTCAATGAGCAGTTCTTC
v_gene: TRBV30; abundance: .; j_gene: TRBJ1-4; d_gene: TRBD1; CDR3aa: CAWSVRDSNEKLFF; CDR3nt: TGTGCCTGGAGTGTCCGGGACAGTAATGAAAAACTGTTTTTT
v_gene: TRBV27; abundance: few; j_gene: TRBJ2-1; d_gene: .; CDR3aa: CASSYREGNNEQFF; CDR3nt: TGTGCCAGCAGTTACAGGGAAGGGAACAATGAGCAGTTCTTC
v_gene: TRBV27; abundance: .; j_gene: TRBJ1-6; d_gene: .; CDR3aa: CASSLSVREGAYNSPLHF; CDR3nt: TGTGCCAGCAGTTTATCGGTCAGGGAAGGAGCCTATAATTCACCCCTCCACTTT
v_gene: TRBV7-9; abundance: .; j_gene: TRBJ2-7; d_gene: TRBD1; CDR3aa: CASSSGTGSIPSSYEQYF; CDR3nt: TGTGCCAGCAGCTCCGGGACAGGTTCTATCCCGAGCTCCTACGAGCAGTACTTC
v_gene: TRBV24-1; abundance: .; j_gene: TRBJ1-2; d_gene: .; CDR3aa: CATSDLHNYGYTF; CDR3nt: TGTGCCACCAGTGATTTACATAACTATGGCTACACCTTC
v_gene: TRBV3-1/TRBV3-2; abundance: few; j_gene: TRBJ1-6; d_gene: TRBD1; CDR3aa: CASSPGQHNSPLHF; CDR3nt: TGTGCCAGCAGCCCGGGACAGCATAATTCACCCCTCCACTTT
v_gene: TRBV5-6; abundance: .; j_gene: TRBJ1-1; d_gene: .; CDR3aa: CASSFRAGNTEAFF; CDR3nt: TGTGCCAGCAGCTTCAGGGCTGGGAACACTGAAGCTTTCTTT
v_gene: TRBV6-2/TRBV6-3; abundance: .; j_gene: TRBJ2-4; d_gene: TRBD2; CDR3aa: CASSLAGPRNIQYF; CDR3nt: TGTGCCAGCAGTTTAGCGGGTCCTCGGAACATTCAGTACTTC
v_gene: TRBV19; abundance: .; j_gene: TRBJ2-7; d_gene: .; CDR3aa: CASSNAPSEQYF; CDR3nt: TGTGCCAGTAGTAATGCCCCCAGCGAGCAGTACTTC
v_gene: TRBV7-3; abundance: .; j_gene: TRBJ2-1; d_gene: TRBD2; CDR3aa: CASSSGLAYNEQFF; CDR3nt: TGTGCCAGCAGCTCAGGACTAGCCTACAATGAGCAGTTCTTC
v_gene: TRBV29-1; abundance: .; j_gene: TRBJ1-1; d_gene: .; CDR3aa: CSVEGRPEAFF; CDR3nt: TGCAGCGTTGAGGGGAGACCTGAAGCTTTCTTT
v_gene: TRBV9; abundance: .; j_gene: TRBJ1-2; d_gene: TRBD1; CDR3aa: CASSLHGQGSYGYTF; CDR3nt: TGTGCCAGCAGCTTACACGGACAGGGGAGCTATGGCTACACCTTC
v_gene: TRBV27; abundance: .; j_gene: TRBJ2-7; d_gene: .; CDR3aa: CASSPARESVGQYF; CDR3nt: TGTGCCAGCAGTCCCGCCAGGGAAAGCGTTGGGCAGTACTTC
v_gene: TRBV10-2; abundance: .; j_gene: TRBJ2-1; d_gene: TRBD2; CDR3aa: CASRVLLAGGERNEQFF; CDR3nt: TGCGCCAGCAGGGTGTTACTGGCGGGAGGGGAGAGGAATGAGCAGTTCTTC
v_gene: TRBV29-1; abundance: .; j_gene: TRBJ2-1; d_gene: TRBD2; CDR3aa: CSARSGSQTYNEQFF; CDR3nt: TGCAGCGCCAGGAGCGGGAGCCAGACCTACAATGAGCAGTTCTTC
v_gene: TRBV7-8; abundance: .; j_gene: TRBJ1-1; d_gene: .; CDR3aa: CASSLEPGRTEAFF; CDR3nt: TGTGCCAGCAGCTTAGAGCCTGGCAGGACTGAAGCTTTCTTT
v_gene: TRBV19; abundance: few; j_gene: TRBJ1-5; d_gene: TRBD1; CDR3aa: CASRARQGKSNQPQHF; CDR3nt: TGTGCCAGTAGAGCGAGACAGGGTAAAAGCAATCAGCCCCAGCATTTT
v_gene: TRBV29-1; abundance: .; j_gene: TRBJ2-5; d_gene: .; CDR3aa: CSAPGNQETQYF; CDR3nt: TGCAGCGCCCCAGGGAACCAAGAGACCCAGTACTTC
v_gene: TRBV7-2; abundance: few; j_gene: TRBJ1-6; d_gene: TRBD1; CDR3aa: CASSVDRGYSPLHF; CDR3nt: TGTGCCAGCAGTGTAGACAGGGGATATTCACCCCTCCACTTT
v_gene: TRBV4-3; abundance: once; j_gene: TRBJ2-7; d_gene: .; CDR3aa: CASSQHGLAYEQYF; CDR3nt: TGCGCCAGCAGCCAACATGGGCTTGCCTACGAGCAGTACTTC
v_gene: TRBV11-3; abundance: .; j_gene: TRBJ2-1; d_gene: TRBD2; CDR3aa: CASSLASGSMATNEQFF; CDR3nt: TGTGCCAGCAGCTTGGCTAGCGGGAGTATGGCCACCAATGAGCAGTTCTTC
v_gene: TRBV24-1; abundance: .; j_gene: TRBJ2-5; d_gene: TRBD1; CDR3aa: CATSDPTGGKSLETQYF; CDR3nt: TGTGCCACCAGTGACCCGACAGGGGGGAAGAGTCTGGAGACCCAGTACTTC
v_gene: TRBV2; abundance: few; j_gene: TRBJ1-2; d_gene: .; CDR3aa: CASRTFISLNYGYTF; CDR3nt: TGTGCCAGCAGGACTTTCATAAGCCTTAACTATGGCTACACCTTC
v_gene: TRBV2; abundance: .; j_gene: TRBJ1-5; d_gene: .; CDR3aa: CASNNRAGYSNQPQHF; CDR3nt: TGTGCCAGCAATAACAGGGCAGGGTATAGCAATCAGCCCCAGCATTTT
v_gene: TRBV5-4; abundance: .; j_gene: TRBJ1-2; d_gene: .; CDR3aa: CASSLGGNYGYTF; CDR3nt: TGTGCCAGCAGCTTGGGCGGCAACTATGGCTACACCTTC
v_gene: TRBV7-9; abundance: .; j_gene: TRBJ1-1; d_gene: .; CDR3aa: CASSPLSTEAFF; CDR3nt: TGTGCCAGCAGCCCTCTATCCACTGAAGCTTTCTTT
v_gene: TRBV5-1; abundance: once; j_gene: TRBJ1-1; d_gene: TRBD1; CDR3aa: CASRTGTNEAFF; CDR3nt: TGCGCCAGCAGGACAGGGACGAATGAAGCTTTCTTT
v_gene: TRBV7-2; abundance: .; j_gene: TRBJ2-5; d_gene: TRBD2; CDR3aa: CASSLYLAGVGQTQYF; CDR3nt: TGTGCCAGCAGCTTATACCTAGCGGGGGTCGGACAGACCCAGTACTTC
v_gene: TRBV2; abundance: .; j_gene: TRBJ2-7; d_gene: .; CDR3aa: CASKIDSYEQYF; CDR3nt: TGTGCCAGCAAGATAGACAGCTACGAGCAGTACTTC
v_gene: TRBV11-3; abundance: .; j_gene: TRBJ2-1; d_gene: TRBD2; CDR3aa: CASSLTGTSIANEQFF; CDR3nt: TGTGCCAGCAGCTTGACCGGGACTAGCATCGCTAATGAGCAGTTCTTC
v_gene: TRBV5-6; abundance: .; j_gene: TRBJ2-1; d_gene: TRBD2; CDR3aa: CASSLAGRDYNEQFF; CDR3nt: TGTGCCAGCAGCTTGGCGGGGAGGGACTACAATGAGCAGTTCTTC
v_gene: TRBV7-2; abundance: .; j_gene: TRBJ2-5; d_gene: .; CDR3aa: CASSLSARTERETQYF; CDR3nt: TGTGCCAGCAGCTTATCGGCCAGGACAGAGCGAGAGACCCAGTACTTC
v_gene: TRBV19; abundance: .; j_gene: TRBJ2-7; d_gene: TRBD2; CDR3aa: CASSTLAGAGYEQYF; CDR3nt: TGTGCCAGTAGCACCCTAGCGGGAGCGGGCTACGAGCAGTACTTC
v_gene: TRBV28; abundance: .; j_gene: TRBJ1-2; d_gene: .; CDR3aa: CASSLMTNTNYGYTF; CDR3nt: TGTGCCAGCAGTTTAATGACAAATACTAACTATGGCTACACCTTC
v_gene: TRBV15; abundance: few; j_gene: TRBJ2-2; d_gene: TRBD2; CDR3aa: CATSALAGVNTGELFF; CDR3nt: TGTGCCACAAGTGCTCTAGCGGGGGTGAACACCGGGGAGCTGTTTTTT
v_gene: TRBV12-3/TRBV12-4; abundance: few; j_gene: TRBJ2-7; d_gene: TRBD1; CDR3aa: CASSLGQGYEQYF; CDR3nt: TGTGCCAGCAGTTTAGGACAGGGCTACGAGCAGTACTTC
v_gene: TRBV28; abundance: .; j_gene: TRBJ1-2; d_gene: .; CDR3aa: CASSLDGNYGYTF; CDR3nt: TGTGCCAGCAGTTTAGACGGGAACTATGGCTACACCTTC
v_gene: TRBV27; abundance: .; j_gene: TRBJ2-7; d_gene: .; CDR3aa: CASSFPTVGQTSYEQYF; CDR3nt: TGTGCCAGCAGTTTTCCCACCGTGGGGCAGACCTCCTACGAGCAGTACTTC
v_gene: TRBV7-9; abundance: many; j_gene: TRBJ2-2; d_gene: .; CDR3aa: CASSLDSGNTGELFF; CDR3nt: TGTGCCAGCAGTTTAGACAGCGGAAACACCGGGGAGCTGTTTTTT
v_gene: TRBV19; abundance: .; j_gene: TRBJ2-5; d_gene: TRBD2; CDR3aa: CASSIAGGPRETQYF; CDR3nt: TGTGCCAGTAGTATTGCGGGAGGGCCGAGGGAGACCCAGTACTTC
v_gene: TRBV6-5; abundance: .; j_gene: TRBJ2-5; d_gene: .; CDR3aa: CASGSSSETQYF; CDR3nt: TGTGCCAGCGGTTCTAGCTCCGAGACCCAGTACTTC
v_gene: TRBV6-2/TRBV6-3; abundance: .; j_gene: TRBJ2-7; d_gene: TRBD1; CDR3aa: CASSSIPGQGNYEQYF; CDR3nt: TGTGCCAGCAGTTCCATCCCCGGACAGGGAAACTACGAGCAGTACTTC
v_gene: TRBV18; abundance: .; j_gene: TRBJ2-1; d_gene: .; CDR3aa: CASSLDGGKFF; CDR3nt: TGTGCCAGCTCCCTAGACGGTGGAAAGTTCTTC
v_gene: TRBV28; abundance: few; j_gene: TRBJ1-1; d_gene: .; CDR3aa: CASRLNGGTEAFF; CDR3nt: TGTGCCAGCAGACTTAACGGGGGGACTGAAGCTTTCTTT
v_gene: TRBV9; abundance: few; j_gene: TRBJ2-3; d_gene: .; CDR3aa: CASSVGDSQADTQYF; CDR3nt: TGTGCCAGCAGCGTAGGGGACTCGCAGGCGGATACGCAGTATTTT